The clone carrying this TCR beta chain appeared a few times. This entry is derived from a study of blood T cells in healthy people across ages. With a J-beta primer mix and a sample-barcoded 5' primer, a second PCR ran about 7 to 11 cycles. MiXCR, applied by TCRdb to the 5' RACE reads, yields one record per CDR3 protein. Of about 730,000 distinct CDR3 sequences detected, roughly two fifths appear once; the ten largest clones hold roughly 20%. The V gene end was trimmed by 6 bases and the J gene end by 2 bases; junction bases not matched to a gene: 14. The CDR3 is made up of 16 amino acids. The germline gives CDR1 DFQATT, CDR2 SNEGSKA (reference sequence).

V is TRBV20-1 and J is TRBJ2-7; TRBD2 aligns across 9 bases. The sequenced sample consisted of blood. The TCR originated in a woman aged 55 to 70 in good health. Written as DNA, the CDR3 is TGCAGTGCCACCTCCCCTGCTAGCGGGGTGACCTACGAGCAGTACTTC. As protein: CSATSPASGVTYEQYF.